This entry lists 8 T cell receptor beta chains sequenced from one sample in a study of cytomegalovirus exposure and HLA in healthy donors. The primer mix had 60 Vbeta and 13 Jbeta primers. Clones were read by immunoSEQ multiplex PCR, and TCRdb kept only the in-frame ones, dropping some. Its clone listing holds some 40,000 clones. The sample taken for sequencing was PBMCs. Receptor source: a male donor in good health and CMV-seronegative.

This chain uses TRBV2 with TRBJ1-2, with 8 nucleotides matching TRBD1. The CDR3 spans 15 residues. Unmatched junction bases numbered 8, after V lost 7 bases and J lost 1 base. Germline lookup yields CDR1 SNHLY and CDR2 FYNNEI. The CDR3 DNA sequence: TGTGCCAGCATTGACAGGGGTAAGGTTAACTATGGCTACACCTTC. This sequence encodes CASIDRGKVNYGYTF.

This sequence joins TRBV5-1 and TRBJ1-1; D is ambiguous. Germline CDR1 is SGHRS and CDR2 is YFSETQ. The CDR3 loop spans 15 amino acids. Trimming stripped 0 bases from V and 4 bases from J, with 13 bases between. In DNA, the CDR3 is TGCGCCAGCAGCTTGGTTTCGGGGTCCGTCACTGAAGCTTTCTTT. Its protein is CASSLVSGSVTEAFF. The entire variable domain, with the rest obtained from reference TRBV5-1 and TRBJ1-1, is as follows: KAGVTQTPRYLIKTRGQQVTLSCSPISGHRSVSWYQQTPGQGLQFLFEYFSETQRNKGNFPGRFSGRQFSNSRSEMNVSTLELGDSALYLCASSLVSGSVTEAFFGQGTRLTVV.

The chain employs TRBV19 and TRBJ2-1; no clear D gene. The CDR3 is made up of 14 amino acids. The germline CDR1 and CDR2 sequences are LNHDA and SQIVND (reference sequence). With 2 bases removed from V and 6 bases from J, the gap between germline ends came to 11 bases. The CDR3 region has the DNA TGTGCCAGTAGTATACAGGCAGCCTCCAATGAGCAGTTCTTC. It specifies CASSIQAASNEQFF.

The chain couples TRBV15 to TRBJ2-7, with D possibly being TRBD1 (5 bases). Per the germline V gene, CDR1 is LNHNV and CDR2 is YYDKDF (reference sequence). The CDR3 consists of 17 residues. Trimming left V 0 bases short and J 5 bases short, with 20 bases between. The CDR3 spells CATSRDVAGPFLHEQYF. CDR3 nucleotides: TGTGCCACCAGCAGAGACGTGGCAGGGCCGTTTCTCCACGAGCAGTACTTC.

The chain has TRBV12-2 and TRBJ2-7; the table assigns TRBD1, which was not confirmed against the DNA. TRBV12-2 is a pseudogene segment. There are 14 residues in the CDR3. CDR3 nucleotide sequence: TGTGCAAGTCGCTTAGAGGCAGGGAACTACGAGCAGTACTTC. Translating gives CASRLEAGNYEQYF.

This rearrangement joins TRBV7-6 to TRBJ2-2; TRBD2 matches at 10 bases. With 6 bases clipped from V and 6 bases from J, the junction kept 4 bases outside the gene matches. The CDR3 length is 14 residues. Germline CDR1 is SGHVS and CDR2 is FNYEAQ. In nucleotides, the CDR3 is TGTGCCAGCAGGTTGAGCGGGGGGGCCGGGGAGCTGTTTTTT. It codes for CASRLSGGAGELFF.

The CDR3 is CASSWGYSGNTIYF. As DNA, the CDR3 is TGCGCCAGCAGCTGGGGCTACTCTGGAAACACCATATATTTT. The gene calls are TRBV5-1 and TRBJ1-3; tentatively, D is TRBD1 (5 bases). The CDR3 runs to 14 residues. Trimming took off 3 bases at V and 0 bases at J, with 7 bases between the two ends. CDR1 is SGHRS, CDR2 YFSETQ, per germline. Using reference TRBV5-1 and TRBJ1-3 for the parts outside the CDR3, the full variable domain is KAGVTQTPRYLIKTRGQQVTLSCSPISGHRSVSWYQQTPGQGLQFLFEYFSETQRNKGNFPGRFSGRQFSNSRSEMNVSTLELGDSALYLCASSWGYSGNTIYFGEGSWLTVV.

The V and J genes are TRBV20-1 and TRBJ2-4, with D possibly being TRBD2 (6 bases). Germline CDR1 and CDR2: DFQATT and SNEGSKA (reference sequence). V was pared by 4 bases and J by 9 bases, with 10 bases between. The CDR3 consists of 11 residues. In DNA, the CDR3 is TGCAGTGCTACTAGCGCGGGCATTCAGTACTTC. Protein sequence: CSATSAGIQYF.